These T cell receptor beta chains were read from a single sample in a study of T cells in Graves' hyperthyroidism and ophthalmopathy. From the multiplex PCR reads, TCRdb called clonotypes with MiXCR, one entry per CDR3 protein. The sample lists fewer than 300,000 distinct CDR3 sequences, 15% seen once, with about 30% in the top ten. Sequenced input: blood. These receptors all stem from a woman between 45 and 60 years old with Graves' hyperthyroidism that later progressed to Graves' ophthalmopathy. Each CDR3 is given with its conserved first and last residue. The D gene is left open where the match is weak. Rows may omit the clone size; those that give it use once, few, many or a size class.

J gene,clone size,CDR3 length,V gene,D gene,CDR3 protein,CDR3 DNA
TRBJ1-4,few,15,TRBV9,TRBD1,CASSPLGQSNEKLFF,TGTGCCAGCAGCCCCCTGGGACAGTCTAATGAAAAACTGTTTTTT
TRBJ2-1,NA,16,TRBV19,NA,CASSILGPVRADEQFF,TGTGCCAGTAGTATACTGGGTCCCGTAAGGGCCGATGAGCAGTTCTTC
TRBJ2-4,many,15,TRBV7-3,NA,CASSRVELAKNIQYF,TGTGCCAGCAGCCGGGTGGAACTAGCCAAAAACATTCAGTACTTC
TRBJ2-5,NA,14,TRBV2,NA,CASSESPRQETQYF,TGTGCCAGCAGTGAATCCCCCCGACAAGAGACCCAGTACTTC
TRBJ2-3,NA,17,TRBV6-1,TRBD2,CASSDPAGGGGPDTQYF,TGTGCCAGCAGTGATCCTGCGGGGGGGGGGGGCCCAGATACGCAGTATTTT
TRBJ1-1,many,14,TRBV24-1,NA,CATSDNRGPAEAFF,TGTGCCACCAGTGACAATCGGGGTCCGGCTGAAGCTTTCTTT
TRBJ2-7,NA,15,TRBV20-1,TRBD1,CSASIRDRASYEQYF,TGCAGTGCTAGTATCCGGGACAGAGCCTCCTACGAGCAGTACTTC
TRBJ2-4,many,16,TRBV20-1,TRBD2,CSARVRLAEAKNIQYF,TGCAGTGCTAGGGTTCGACTAGCGGAAGCCAAAAACATTCAGTACTTC
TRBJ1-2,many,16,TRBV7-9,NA,CASSPTNTGTKYGYTF,TGTGCCAGCAGCCCTACGAACACCGGGACAAAGTATGGCTACACCTTC
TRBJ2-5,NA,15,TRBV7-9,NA,CASSLQQGMKETQYF,TGTGCCAGCAGCTTACAGCAGGGGATGAAGGAGACCCAGTACTTC
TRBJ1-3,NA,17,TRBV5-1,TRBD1,CASSSTGTVFSGNTIYF,TGCGCCAGCAGCTCAACCGGGACAGTCTTCTCTGGAAACACCATATATTTT
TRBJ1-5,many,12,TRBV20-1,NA,CSATYSNQPQHF,TGCAGTGCCACATATAGCAATCAGCCCCAGCATTTT
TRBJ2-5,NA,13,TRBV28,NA,CASSLPGEETQYF,TGTGCCAGCAGTTTACCAGGGGAGGAGACCCAGTACTTC
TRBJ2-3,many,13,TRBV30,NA,CAHSTGFADTQYF,TGTGCCCACTCCACAGGGTTCGCAGATACGCAGTATTTT
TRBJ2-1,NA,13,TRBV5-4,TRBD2,CARGIAGFNEQFF,TGTGCCAGAGGAATAGCGGGATTTAATGAGCAGTTCTTC
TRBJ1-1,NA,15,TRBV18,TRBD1,CASSPQGALRTEAFF,TGTGCCAGCTCACCACAGGGGGCTCTTAGGACTGAAGCTTTCTTT
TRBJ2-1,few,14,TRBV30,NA,CAWATGWPSNEQFF,TGTGCCTGGGCGACGGGCTGGCCTTCGAATGAGCAGTTCTTC
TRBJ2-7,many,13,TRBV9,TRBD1,CASPRQGHYEQYF,TGTGCCAGCCCGAGACAGGGTCACTACGAGCAGTACTTC
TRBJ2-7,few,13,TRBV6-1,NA,CAGSPPGKYEQYF,TGTGCCGGCAGCCCCCCAGGGAAGTACGAGCAGTACTTC
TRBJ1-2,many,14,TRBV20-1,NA,CSARDGKGDYGYTF,TGCAGTGCTAGAGATGGGAAGGGAGACTATGGCTACACCTTC
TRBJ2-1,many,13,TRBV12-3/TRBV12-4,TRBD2,CASRGLAHNEQFF,TGTGCCAGCAGAGGACTAGCCCACAATGAGCAGTTCTTC
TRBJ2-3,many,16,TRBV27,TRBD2,CASSLNRGVRTDTQYF,TGTGCCAGCAGTTTGAATCGGGGGGTGAGGACAGATACGCAGTATTTT
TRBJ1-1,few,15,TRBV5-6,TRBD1,CASSDFRTGNTEAFF,TGTGCCAGCAGCGATTTTAGGACAGGGAACACTGAAGCTTTCTTT
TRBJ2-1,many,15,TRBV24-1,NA,CATSDSPTRGGEQFF,TGTGCCACCAGTGATTCCCCCACCCGCGGAGGGGAGCAGTTCTTC
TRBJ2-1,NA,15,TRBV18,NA,CASSPLREAYNEQFF,TGTGCCAGCTCACCACTGAGGGAGGCGTACAATGAGCAGTTCTTC
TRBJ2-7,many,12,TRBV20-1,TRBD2,CSGAGGIYEQYF,TGCAGTGGCGCGGGAGGGATCTACGAGCAGTACTTC
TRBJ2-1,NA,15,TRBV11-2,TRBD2,CASRVAGVSYNEQFF,TGTGCCAGCAGGGTAGCGGGAGTTTCGTACAATGAGCAGTTCTTC
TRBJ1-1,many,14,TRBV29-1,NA,CSVVGRNLNTEAFF,TGCAGCGTTGTTGGCAGAAACCTGAACACTGAAGCTTTCTTT
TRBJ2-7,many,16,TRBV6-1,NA,CASSEASARGGYEQYF,TGTGCCAGCAGTGAAGCGAGTGCCAGGGGGGGGTACGAGCAGTACTTC
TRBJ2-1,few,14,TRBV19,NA,CASSRTGPDDEQFF,TGTGCCAGTAGTCGGACTGGACCGGATGATGAGCAGTTCTTC
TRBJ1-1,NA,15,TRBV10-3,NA,CAISAGAQSNTEAFF,TGTGCCATCAGTGCTGGGGCGCAGTCAAACACTGAAGCTTTCTTT
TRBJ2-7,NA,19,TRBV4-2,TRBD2,CASSLHPGLAGEPGYEQYF,TGTGCCAGCAGCCTTCACCCGGGACTAGCGGGAGAGCCAGGTTACGAGCAGTACTTC
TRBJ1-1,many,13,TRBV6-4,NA,CASSERLNTEAFF,TGTGCCAGCAGTGAGAGGTTGAACACTGAAGCTTTCTTT
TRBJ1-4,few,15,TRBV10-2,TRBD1,CASSEPDRGAEKLFF,TGCGCCAGCAGTGAGCCTGACAGGGGGGCTGAAAAACTGTTTTTT
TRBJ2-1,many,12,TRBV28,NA,CASSDSYNEQFF,TGTGCCAGCTCGGACAGTTACAATGAGCAGTTCTTC